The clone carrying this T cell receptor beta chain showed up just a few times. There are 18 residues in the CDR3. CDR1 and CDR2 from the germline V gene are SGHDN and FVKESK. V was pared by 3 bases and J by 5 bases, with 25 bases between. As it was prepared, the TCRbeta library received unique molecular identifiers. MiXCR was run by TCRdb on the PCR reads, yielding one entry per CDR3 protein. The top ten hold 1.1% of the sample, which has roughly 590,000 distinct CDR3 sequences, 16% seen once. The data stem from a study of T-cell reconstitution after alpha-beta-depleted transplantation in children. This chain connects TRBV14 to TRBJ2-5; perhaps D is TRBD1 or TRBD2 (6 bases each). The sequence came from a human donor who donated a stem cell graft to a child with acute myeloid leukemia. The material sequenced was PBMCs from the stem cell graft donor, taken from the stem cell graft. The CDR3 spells CASSHGGTKRTPQETQYF. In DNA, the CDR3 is TGTGCCAGCAGCCATGGGGGGACAAAAAGGACACCACAGGAGACCCAGTACTTC.